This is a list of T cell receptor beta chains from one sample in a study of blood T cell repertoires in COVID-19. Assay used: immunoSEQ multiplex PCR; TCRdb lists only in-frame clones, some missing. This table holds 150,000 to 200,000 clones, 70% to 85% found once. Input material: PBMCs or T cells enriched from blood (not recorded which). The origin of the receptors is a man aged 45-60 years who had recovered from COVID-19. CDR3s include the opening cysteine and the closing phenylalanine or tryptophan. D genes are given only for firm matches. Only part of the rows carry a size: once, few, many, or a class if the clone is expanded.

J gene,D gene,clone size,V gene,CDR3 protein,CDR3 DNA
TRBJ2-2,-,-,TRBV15,CATSRVGTRNTGELFF,TGTGCCACCAGCAGAGTGGGCACGAGGAACACCGGGGAGCTGTTTTTT
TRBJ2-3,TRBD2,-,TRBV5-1,CASSPGTSGGVWSDTQYF,TGCGCCAGCAGCCCCGGGACTAGCGGGGGAGTGTGGTCAGATACGCAGTATTTT
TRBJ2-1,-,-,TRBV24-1,CATSDPSGDGGNEQFF,TGTGCCACCAGTGACCCGTCGGGGGATGGTGGCAATGAGCAGTTCTTC
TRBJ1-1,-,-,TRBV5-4,CASSLETSVSEAFF,TGTGCCAGCAGCTTGGAAACGTCGGTATCTGAAGCTTTCTTT
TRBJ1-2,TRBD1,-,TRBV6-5,CASSPANRGSYGYTF,TGTGCCAGCAGTCCCGCGAACAGGGGTTCCTATGGCTACACCTTC
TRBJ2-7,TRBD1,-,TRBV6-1,CASSEAGADRPYF,TGTGCCAGCAGTGAAGCGGGCGCGGACAGGCCTTACTTC
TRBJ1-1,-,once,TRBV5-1,CASSLAGTRNTEAFF,TGCGCCAGCAGCTTGGCCGGGACAAGAAACACTGAAGCTTTCTTT
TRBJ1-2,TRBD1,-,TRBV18,CASADRGSYGYTF,TGTGCCAGCGCGGACAGGGGAAGCTATGGCTACACCTTC
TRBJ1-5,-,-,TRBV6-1,CASSEAITPGNQPQHF,TGTGCCAGCAGTGAAGCAATCACCCCGGGCAATCAGCCCCAGCATTTT
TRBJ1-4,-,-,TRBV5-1,CASREGTNEKLFF,TGCGCCAGCAGGGAGGGGACTAATGAAAAACTGTTTTTT
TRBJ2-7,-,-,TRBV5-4,CASSPGTVGYEQYF,TGTGCCAGCAGCCCGGGGACTGTTGGTTACGAGCAGTACTTC
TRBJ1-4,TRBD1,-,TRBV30,CAWSRQGTNEKLFF,TGTGCCTGGAGTCGACAGGGAACTAATGAAAAACTGTTTTTT
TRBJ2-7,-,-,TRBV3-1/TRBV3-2,CASSHSYEQYF,TGTGCCAGCAGCCATAGTTACGAGCAGTACTTC
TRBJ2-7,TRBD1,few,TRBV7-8,CASSLVGTASTYTYEQYF,TGTGCCAGCAGCTTAGTAGGGACAGCCTCGACGTATACCTACGAGCAGTACTTC
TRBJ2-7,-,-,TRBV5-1,CASSLVLPSGGEQYF,TGCGCCAGCAGTCTCGTACTTCCGTCAGGGGGGGAGCAGTACTTC
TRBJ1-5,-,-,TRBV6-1,CASSEAPRSNQPQHF,TGTGCCAGCAGTGAAGCGCCCAGGAGCAATCAGCCCCAGCATTTT
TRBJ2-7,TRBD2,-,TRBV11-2,CASSLEGGTSGEYFPYEQYF,TGTGCCAGCAGCTTAGAGGGGGGGACTAGCGGGGAGTATTTTCCCTACGAGCAGTACTTC
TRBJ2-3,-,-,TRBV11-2,CASTRAGGGGLTDTQYF,TGTGCCAGCACCCGGGCAGGTGGGGGGGGCCTGACAGATACGCAGTATTTT
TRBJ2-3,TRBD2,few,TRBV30,CAWKPGLHTDTQYF,TGTGCCTGGAAACCGGGACTACACACAGATACGCAGTATTTT
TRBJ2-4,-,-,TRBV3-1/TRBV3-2,CASSKATGGNNIQYF,TGTGCCAGCAGCAAAGCTACGGGGGGCAACAACATTCAGTACTTC
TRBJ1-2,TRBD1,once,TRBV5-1,CASSLQDGAGGGYTF,TGCGCCAGCAGCCTACAAGACGGGGCAGGGGGTGGCTACACCTTC
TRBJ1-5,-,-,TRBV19,CASMPQGANQPQHF,TGTGCCAGTATGCCCCAGGGTGCCAATCAGCCCCAGCATTTT
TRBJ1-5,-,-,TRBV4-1,CASSPHGGTDNQPQHF,TGCGCCAGCAGCCCGCACGGAGGGACGGACAATCAGCCCCAGCATTTT
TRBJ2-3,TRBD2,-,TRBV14,CASSQDGPAILAGGRDTQYF,TGTGCCAGCAGCCAAGACGGTCCCGCCATACTAGCGGGGGGGCGTGATACGCAGTATTTT
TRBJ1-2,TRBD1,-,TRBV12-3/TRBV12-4,CASSQGASGYTF,TGTGCCAGCAGCCAGGGGGCGTCCGGCTACACCTTC
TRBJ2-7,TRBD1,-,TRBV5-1,CASSYRNRDRGSNKFYEQYF,TGCGCCAGCAGTTATAGAAACCGGGACAGGGGCTCCAACAAGTTCTACGAGCAGTACTTC
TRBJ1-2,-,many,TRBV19,CASSIVRDSRTAYGYTF,TGTGCCAGTAGTATAGTAAGGGACTCTCGCACCGCATATGGCTACACCTTC
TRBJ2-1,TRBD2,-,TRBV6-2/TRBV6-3,CASSQGLAYEQFF,TGTGCCAGCAGCCAAGGACTAGCATATGAGCAGTTCTTC
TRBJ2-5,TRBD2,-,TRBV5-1,CASSAGGHLSETQYF,TGCGCCAGCAGCGCGGGGGGGCATCTCTCAGAGACCCAGTACTTC
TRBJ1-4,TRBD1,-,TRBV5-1,CASSPGGTGGTNEKLFF,TGCGCCAGCAGCCCTGGGGGTACAGGGGGCACTAATGAAAAACTGTTTTTT
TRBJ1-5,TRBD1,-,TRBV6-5,CASSKGQNQPQHF,TGTGCCAGCAGTAAGGGACAGAATCAGCCCCAGCATTTT
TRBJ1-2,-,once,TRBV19,CAGQRRTAKGNYGYTF,TGTGCCGGACAACGTAGGACCGCCAAGGGGAACTATGGCTACACCTTC
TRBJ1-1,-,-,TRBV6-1,CASREGTFTEAFF,TGTGCCAGCAGAGAAGGGACTTTCACTGAAGCTTTCTTT
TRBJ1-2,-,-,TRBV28,CASSPYTGNGYTF,TGTGCCAGCAGTCCCTATACAGGGAATGGCTACACCTTC
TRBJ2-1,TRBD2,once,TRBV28,CASSLGAGGTHEQFF,TGTGCCAGCAGTTTAGGAGCGGGGGGTACCCATGAGCAGTTCTTC
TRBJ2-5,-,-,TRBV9,CASSVRGWGETQYF,TGTGCCAGCAGCGTAAGAGGGTGGGGAGAGACCCAGTACTTC
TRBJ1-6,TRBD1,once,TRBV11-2,CASSSTGVVLSYNSPLHF,TGTGCCAGCAGCTCGACAGGGGTGGTTCTTTCCTATAATTCACCCCTCCACTTT
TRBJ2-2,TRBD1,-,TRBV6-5,CASSRDRGDTGELFF,TGTGCCAGCAGTCGAGACAGGGGTGACACCGGGGAGCTGTTTTTT
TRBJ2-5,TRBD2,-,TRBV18,CASSSLAIQETQYF,TGTGCCAGCTCATCACTAGCGATTCAAGAGACCCAGTACTTC
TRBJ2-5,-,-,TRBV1,CTSSQDKRGGRETQYF,TGCACCAGCAGCCAAGACAAGCGGGGGGGCCGAGAGACCCAGTACTTC
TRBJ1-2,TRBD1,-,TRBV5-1,CASSKGTGGANGYTF,TGCGCCAGCAGCAAAGGGACAGGGGGCGCCAATGGCTACACCTTC
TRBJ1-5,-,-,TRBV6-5,CASSYSLSNNQPQHF,TGTGCCAGCAGTTACTCGCTATCAAACAATCAGCCCCAGCATTTT
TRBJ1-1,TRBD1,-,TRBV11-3,CASSLGQGNTEAFF,TGTGCCAGCAGCTTAGGACAGGGAAACACTGAAGCTTTCTTT
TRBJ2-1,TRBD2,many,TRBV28,CASSLPAGGRDEQFF,TGTGCCAGCAGTTTACCAGCGGGGGGGCGGGATGAGCAGTTCTTC
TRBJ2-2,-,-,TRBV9,CASSPWTNTGELFF,TGTGCCAGCAGCCCCTGGACAAACACCGGGGAGCTGTTTTTT
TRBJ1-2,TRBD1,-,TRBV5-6,CASSLVGQGANYGYTF,TGTGCCAGCAGCTTGGTCGGACAGGGAGCTAACTATGGCTACACCTTC
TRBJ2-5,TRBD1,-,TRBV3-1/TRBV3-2,CASSPNGDRGRGETQYF,TGTGCCAGCAGCCCAAATGGGGACAGGGGGCGAGGAGAGACCCAGTACTTC
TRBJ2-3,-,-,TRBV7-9,CASSPFLGQPDTQYF,TGTGCCAGCAGCCCCTTCCTCGGACAGCCAGATACGCAGTATTTT
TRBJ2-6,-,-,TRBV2,CASSRAQGLSGANVLTF,TGTGCCAGCAGCCGGGCTCAGGGCCTCTCTGGGGCCAACGTCCTGACTTTC
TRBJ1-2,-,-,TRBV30,CAWRRVSYGYTF,TGTGCCTGGAGACGGGTGAGCTATGGCTACACCTTC
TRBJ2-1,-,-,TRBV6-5,CASRTGLVAQFF,TGTGCCAGCAGGACAGGCCTGGTAGCGCAGTTCTTC